Below, 32 T cell receptor beta chains from the same sample are listed, as sequenced in a study of T cells in Graves' hyperthyroidism and ophthalmopathy. Authors of the study amplified TCR beta CDR3 regions from RNA transcripts. A first-round RT-PCR of the TCR CDR3 used the HTBI primer set. TCRdb called the multiplex PCR reads again in MiXCR, with one record for every CDR3 protein. The table records about 620,000 distinct CDR3 sequences, roughly 16% of them present only once. Sequenced: blood. These receptors all come from a woman aged 25 to 45 with Graves' hyperthyroidism.

This clonotype was seen many times. The chain couples TRBV27 to TRBJ2-7; weak D call: TRBD1 (6 bases). V lost 8 bases, J lost 6 bases, and 20 bases lay in between. The CDR3 totals 14 residues. Per the germline V gene, CDR1 is MNHEY and CDR2 is SMNVEV (reference sequence). In DNA, the CDR3 is TGTGCCAGCCGCGGAACAGGGTCGCGCCGCGAGCAGTACTTC. It yields the protein CASRGTGSRREQYF.

This clonotype was detected a few times. The genes are TRBV20-1 and TRBJ1-5; 10 bases align to TRBD1. Trimming at V came to 3 bases and at J to 2 bases, leaving 7 bases not matched to a gene. The CDR3 is 16 amino acids. The germline V gene has CDR1 DFQATT and CDR2 SNEGSKA (reference sequence). The CDR3: CSASHWTGGRNQPQHF. The CDR3 DNA is TGCAGTGCTAGCCATTGGACAGGGGGACGCAATCAGCCCCAGCATTTT.

In this sample, this clonotype turned up many times. The CDR3 DNA sequence: TGCAGTGCTGCACCCCCGGAGGGCCCGTACAATGAGCAGTTCTTC. Residues: CSAAPPEGPYNEQFF. This chain connects TRBV20-1 to TRBJ2-1, with D tentatively TRBD2 (6 bases). There are 15 residues in the CDR3. Germline CDR1 DFQATT, CDR2 SNEGSKA (reference sequence). The V gene lost 5 bases and the J gene lost 4 bases, with 18 bases spanning the gap.

This clonotype came up many times. V usage is TRBV29-1 and J usage is TRBJ2-3; 7 nucleotides line up with TRBD2. The CDR3 covers 15 residues. Per germline, CDR1 SQVTM and CDR2 ANQGSEA. V gave up 2 bases and J gave up 5 bases; unmatched junction bases: 10. DNA of the CDR3: TGCAGCGTTGAAAGTGTGGGAGTAGCGGGAGATACGCAGTATTTT. Amino acid sequence: CSVESVGVAGDTQYF.

The chain joins TRBV15 to TRBJ2-7, with TRBD1 identical over 9 bases. Germline values: CDR1 LNHNV, CDR2 YYDKDF (reference sequence). Trimming at V came to 5 bases and at J to 4 bases, leaving 6 bases not matched to a gene. The CDR3 runs 14 residues. The CDR3 DNA sequence: TGTGCCACCAGCTTGGACAGGGGCTCTTACGAGCAGTACTTC. Its translation: CATSLDRGSYEQYF.

As regards this clonotype: A read error is possible here, since a much larger clone lies one base away. The chain carries TRBV6-4 and TRBJ2-1; the match to TRBD1 covers 8 bases. The CDR3 is 14 residues long. The V and J ends lost 6 bases and 10 bases, in that order; junction bases with no gene match: 11. Germline V gene data show CDR1 as MRHNA and CDR2 as SNTAGT. The CDR3 DNA sequence: TGTGCCAGCAGGCAGCCGGGACAGGCCTACGAGCAGTTCTTC. This translates into CASRQPGQAYEQFF.

This clonotype was recorded at least ten times. The chain carries TRBV6-1 and TRBJ2-5, with 10 bases identical to TRBD2. This CDR3 region has 15 residues. The V segment lost 4 bases and the J segment 5 bases; nucleotides outside the gene matches: 7. Germline loops: CDR1 MNHNS, CDR2 SASEGT. DNA of the CDR3: TGTGCCAGCAGTGGTAGCGGGGGGTTTAGGGAGACCCAGTACTTC. This encodes CASSGSGGFRETQYF.

This clonotype was recorded once. This may arise from a read error, as a much more abundant clone is one base away. V gene TRBV12-3 or TRBV12-4 combines with J gene TRBJ2-7, with 7 bases lining up with TRBD2. CDR3 size: 16 residues. V shed 5 bases and J 1 base; nucleotides not matched to a gene: 11. In DNA form, the CDR3 reads TGTGCCAGCAGTGAGTCGGGGCGGGAGACGTCCTACGAGCAGTACTTC. Amino acids: CASSESGRETSYEQYF.

This clonotype was detected many times. The rearrangement links TRBV27 to TRBJ1-1; 7 nucleotides agree with TRBD1. The trim removed 5 bases at V and 2 bases at J, leaving 5 bases unmatched. This CDR3 is built from 14 residues. The V gene's germline CDR1 is MNHEY and CDR2 SMNVEV (reference sequence). CDR3 sequence reads: CASSGGTANTEAFF. DNA for the CDR3: TGTGCCAGCAGTGGCGGGACAGCAAACACTGAAGCTTTCTTT.

The rearrangement uses TRBV11-3 and TRBJ2-7, with D perhaps matching TRBD2 (5 bases). CDR3 length: 14 residues. V was trimmed by 5 bases and J by 3 bases, leaving 14 bases between them. From germline, CDR1 is SGHNT and CDR2 YENEEA. CDR3 amino acids: CASSNGLADYEQYF. The CDR3 DNA sequence: TGTGCCAGCAGCAACGGACTGGCAGACTACGAGCAGTACTTC. Variable domain in full (rest from reference TRBV11-3 and TRBJ2-7): EAGVVQSPRYKIIEKKQPVAFWCNPISGHNTLYWYLQNLGQGPELLIRYENEEAVDDSQLPKDRFSAERLKGVDSTLKIQPAELGDSAVYLCASSNGLADYEQYFGPGTRLTVT.

This clonotype occurred a few times. The chain combines TRBV27 with TRBJ2-7; 8 bases map to TRBD1. The CDR3 has 13 amino acids. Germline V gene sequence: CDR1 MNHEY, CDR2 SMNVEV (reference sequence). V lost 6 bases, J lost 4 bases, and 5 bases stayed unmatched. The CDR3 DNA is TGTGCCAGCAGGGCTGACAGGGGATACGAGCAGTACTTC. Translation: CASRADRGYEQYF.

This clonotype was seen at least ten times. The chain couples TRBV5-1 to TRBJ2-3; TRBD1 matches at 8 bases. The germline gives CDR1 SGHRS, CDR2 YFSETQ. This CDR3 has 18 residues. V was clipped by 4 bases and J by 3 bases; unmatched bases: 16. The CDR3, as DNA: TGCGCCAGCAGCCAGGCCTGGACAGGGTCATTTTCAACAGATACGCAGTATTTT. Residues: CASSQAWTGSFSTDTQYF.

This clonotype was recorded many times. This chain links TRBV12-3 or TRBV12-4 with TRBJ2-5; TRBD2 might be the D (6 bases). V lost 5 bases and J 1 base, leaving 14 bases between the germline ends. This CDR3 is built from 15 residues. In nucleotides, the CDR3 is TGTGCCAGCAGTAAAAAGGGACTTCCCCAAGAGACCCAGTACTTC. Protein: CASSKKGLPQETQYF.

At least ten counts were recorded for this clonotype. The chain joins TRBV30 to TRBJ1-5; D is possibly TRBD1 (5 bases). V was pared by 1 base and J by 6 bases, with 7 bases between. Germline values: CDR1 GTSNPN, CDR2 SVGIG (reference sequence). The CDR3 is 12 residues long. This CDR3 is CAWSEGSQPQHF. Here the CDR3 DNA reads TGTGCCTGGAGTGAGGGGAGTCAGCCCCAGCATTTT.

Ten or more counts support this clonotype. This chain uses TRBV5-1 with TRBJ2-2; tentatively, D is TRBD1 (5 bases). V lost 6 bases to trimming and J lost 8 bases, with 8 bases between them. CDR1 is SGHRS and CDR2 is YFSETQ in the germline V gene. The CDR3 is 11 amino acids. The CDR3 DNA is TGCGCCAGCATCCAGGGTGGGGAGCTGTTTTTT. Protein sequence: CASIQGGELFF.

Details on this clonotype: Being one base from a much bigger clone, this may be a read error. This rearrangement joins TRBV9 to TRBJ1-1, with TRBD1 as a possible D gene (6 bases). This CDR3 contains 15 residues. Germline CDR1 SGDLS, CDR2 YYNGEE. V dropped 6 bases and J dropped 3 bases, with 18 bases sitting between them. CDR3 DNA sequence: TGTGCCAGCACCAGCGGAGGGGGGCTGCACACTGAAGCTTTCTTT. This codes for CASTSGGGLHTEAFF.

This clonotype was seen only a few times. The genes are TRBV30 and TRBJ2-2, with D possibly called TRBD1 or TRBD2 (6 bases each). V was cut by 3 bases and J by 6 bases, with 11 bases left in between. There are 13 residues in the CDR3. Looked up from germline, CDR1 is GTSNPN and CDR2 is SVGIG (reference sequence). The CDR3 loop reads CAWRPGAPGELFF. The CDR3 region has the DNA TGTGCCTGGAGGCCGGGGGCGCCCGGGGAGCTGTTTTTT.

The V gene is TRBV12-3 or TRBV12-4, the J gene TRBJ2-1, with 10 positions matching TRBD2. V dropped 5 bases and J dropped 8; count of bases not matched to a gene: 12. CDR3 length equals 16 residues. The CDR3 region is CASSPYLAGVGDEQFF. The CDR3 nucleotides read TGTGCCAGCAGTCCCTATCTAGCGGGAGTAGGGGATGAGCAGTTCTTC.

The table lists this clonotype with many counts. This chain joins TRBV3-1 and TRBJ2-5; D not certain. V shed 4 bases and J shed 0 bases, with 12 bases lying between them. The CDR3 spans 15 residues. The germline CDR1 and CDR2 sequences are LGHDT and YNNKEL (reference sequence). Here the CDR3 DNA reads TGTGCCAGCAGCCCCCGACTGACTGACCAAGAGACCCAGTACTTC. Translated, it gives CASSPRLTDQETQYF.

This chain uses TRBV4-1 with TRBJ2-7; D may match TRBD1 or TRBD2 (5 bases each). The CDR3 is 14 residues long. V lost 4 bases to trimming and J lost 0 bases, with 10 bases between them. The V gene's germline CDR1 is MGHRA and CDR2 YSYEKL. The CDR3 bases are TGCGCCAGCAGCCCTGGGGACGTCTCCTACGAGCAGTACTTC. Encoded protein: CASSPGDVSYEQYF.

V usage is TRBV4-3 and J usage is TRBJ2-5; maybe TRBD1 (6 bases). Germline CDR1 reads LGHNA; CDR2 reads YSLEER. V lost 4 bases to trimming and J lost 2 bases, with 14 bases between them. This CDR3 contains 15 residues. For the CDR3, the DNA is TGCGCCAGCAGCCCAGGGGCAAGGGCACAAGAGACCCAGTACTTC. It specifies CASSPGARAQETQYF.

This clonotype was observed at least ten times. CDR3 bases: TGTGCCAGCAGCTTAGCCCTGGTGGAAGCGGGAGGAGAGACCCAGTACTTC. Translation: CASSLALVEAGGETQYF. The chain joins TRBV7-9 to TRBJ2-5; 9 bases are shared with TRBD2. From germline, CDR1 is SEHNR and CDR2 FQNEAQ (reference sequence). The CDR3 covers 17 residues. The ends lost 0 bases at V and 4 bases at J; junction bases unmatched: 9.

Many counts were recorded for this clonotype. This chain links TRBV7-9 with TRBJ2-3; D gene unclear. Trimming took off 5 bases at V and 8 bases at J, with 11 bases between the two ends. This CDR3 comprises 12 residues. Germline CDR1 reads SEHNR; CDR2 reads FQNEAQ (reference sequence). The CDR3 reads CASSLDDSTQYF. The CDR3 coding sequence is TGTGCCAGCAGCCTAGACGACTCTACGCAGTATTTT.

This clonotype was recorded a few times. The rearrangement joins TRBV7-3 to TRBJ2-3; tentatively, D is TRBD1 (5 bases). Trimming stripped 1 base from V and 2 bases from J, with 10 bases between. The germline CDR1 and CDR2 sequences are SGHTA and FQGTGA. This CDR3 has 15 amino acids. CDR3 amino acids: CASSLRQGYTDTQYF. The CDR3 DNA reads TGTGCCAGCAGCTTAAGGCAGGGTTACACAGATACGCAGTATTTT. Together with reference TRBV7-3 and TRBJ2-3, the CDR3 gives the full variable domain: GAGVSQTPSNKVTEKGKYVELRCDPISGHTALYWYRQSLGQGPEFLIYFQGTGAADDSGLPNDRFFAVRPEGSVSTLKIQRTERGDSAVYLCASSLRQGYTDTQYFGPGTRLTVL.

This clonotype was observed many times. The chain is built from TRBV28 and TRBJ1-2; no clear D gene. The CDR3 covers 14 residues. Per germline, CDR1 MDHEN and CDR2 SYDVKM. The ends were cut back, 7 bases at V and 4 bases at J, with 16 bases in the middle. The CDR3, as DNA: TGTGCCAGCACCCTTAAGGGCGACTTCTATGGCTACACCTTC. Its translation: CASTLKGDFYGYTF.

V is TRBV10-3 and J is TRBJ2-5; the D is unclear. Trimming removed 5 bases at V and 4 bases at J, with 11 bases between. This CDR3 contains 13 residues. In germline, CDR1 is ENHRY, CDR2 SYGVKD. This CDR3 reads CAISIEVGETQYF. The CDR3 bases are TGTGCCATCAGTATCGAGGTGGGAGAGACCCAGTACTTC.

In its sample, this clonotype was seen many times. This chain links TRBV27 with TRBJ2-7; D perhaps matches TRBD2 (6 bases). This CDR3 has 14 residues. Germline CDR1 is MNHEY and CDR2 is SMNVEV (reference sequence). The V end lost 9 bases, the J end lost 2 bases, and 17 bases lay between the germline ends. The CDR3: CASKSGLAPYEQYF. The CDR3 DNA sequence: TGTGCCAGTAAATCGGGACTCGCGCCCTACGAGCAGTACTTC.

This clonotype was seen only a few times. This chain links TRBV28 with TRBJ1-2, with 7 bases lining up with TRBD1. V dropped 6 bases and J dropped 5; count of bases not matched to a gene: 9. Per the germline V gene, CDR1 is MDHEN and CDR2 is SYDVKM. CDR3 length: 14 residues. The CDR3: CASSHRGPLYGYTF. CDR3 sequence (DNA): TGTGCCAGCAGCCACAGGGGACCCCTATATGGCTACACCTTC.

This clonotype was seen repeatedly, ten times or more. V is TRBV3-1 and J is TRBJ2-7, with 12 nucleotides matching TRBD2. V gave up 3 bases and J gave up 6 bases; unmatched junction bases: 6. Looked up from germline, CDR1 is LGHDT and CDR2 is YNNKEL (reference sequence). This CDR3 is 15 amino acids long. This CDR3 reads CASSHPLAGGGEQYF. The DNA for the CDR3 is TGTGCCAGCAGCCATCCCCTAGCGGGAGGGGGCGAGCAGTACTTC.

This chain joins TRBV3-1 and TRBJ2-7, with unresolved D. V shed 0 bases and J shed 8 bases, with 8 bases lying between them. CDR1 is LGHDT and CDR2 is YNNKEL in the germline V gene (reference sequence). The length of the CDR3 is 12 residues. CDR3 residues: CASSQESSKQYF. DNA for the CDR3: TGTGCCAGCAGCCAAGAGTCATCTAAGCAGTACTTC.

This clonotype was observed at least ten times. This chain uses TRBV28 with TRBJ2-2, with D perhaps matching TRBD1 (6 bases). The germline gives CDR1 MDHEN, CDR2 SYDVKM. The CDR3 spans 13 residues. Trimming cost V 5 bases and J 5 bases, with 9 bases left between them. The CDR3: CASSRTDTGELFF. Here the CDR3 DNA reads TGTGCCAGCAGTCGGACAGATACCGGGGAGCTGTTTTTT.

The V call is TRBV7-2, the J call TRBJ2-5; D may be TRBD1 or TRBD2 (6 bases each). Trimming stripped 0 bases from V and 4 bases from J, with 9 bases between. This CDR3 is 14 amino acids long. Germline CDR1 SGHTA, CDR2 FQGNSA. CDR3 DNA sequence: TGTGCCAGCAGCTTAGCCGGGGGCGTAGAGACCCAGTACTTC. It translates to CASSLAGGVETQYF.